Listed here are 24 T cell receptor beta chains from one sample, sequenced in a study of Ad26.COV2.S vaccination and SARS-CoV-2 variants. Generated by immunoSEQ multiplex PCR, the TCRdb table keeps only in-frame clones and is missing some. This repertoire shows 300,000 to 400,000 clones, roughly nine tenths found once; its top ten account for around 5.8%. Indicated treatment: some 19 received Ad26.COV2.S at low or high dose, single or two shots; roughly five received placebo; per-sample allocation not given. Samples analyzed were those drawn on day 63 after the first vaccine or placebo injection. The sequencing used peripheral blood, collected in a trial of Ad26.COV2.S vaccine versus placebo. These receptors came from a person between 18 and 59 years old who received the Ad26.COV2.S COVID-19 vaccine or a placebo.

The V call is TRBV3-1 (or the pseudogene TRBV3-2), the J call TRBJ1-3; tentative D call: TRBD1 (5 bases). Trimming left V 4 bases short and J 0 bases short, with 13 bases between. Germline assignment: CDR1 LGHDT and CDR2 YNNKEL (reference sequence). The CDR3 extends over 16 amino acids. The CDR3 protein is CASSPTAHTSGNTIYF. The CDR3 nucleotides read TGTGCCAGCAGCCCGACAGCCCATACCTCTGGAAACACCATATATTTT.

The rearrangement uses TRBV6-5 and TRBJ1-1, with 9 bases matching TRBD1. V trimming: 0 bases; J trimming: 5 bases; junction bases outside the gene matches: 1. This CDR3 has 14 amino acids. Germline V gene sequence: CDR1 MNHEY, CDR2 SVGAGI. CDR3 residues: CASSYSDRGTEAFF. The CDR3 DNA follows: TGTGCCAGCAGTTACTCGGACAGGGGAACTGAAGCTTTCTTT.

The V and J genes are TRBV10-3 and TRBJ1-3; D remains unclear. The CDR3 is 14 residues long. The V and J ends lost 6 bases and 0 bases respectively, with 9 bases between them. Germline CDR1 ENHRY, CDR2 SYGVKD. The CDR3 loop reads CAIRDDGSGNTIYF. The CDR3 coding sequence is TGTGCCATCAGAGACGACGGCTCTGGAAACACCATATATTTT.

This chain joins TRBV30 and TRBJ1-1; TRBD1 aligns across 11 bases. This CDR3 is built from 17 residues. CDR1 is GTSNPN, CDR2 SVGIG, per germline (reference sequence). The J segment lost 0 bases and the V segment lost 0 bases, leaving 6 bases of the junction unmatched. The CDR3 sequence: CAWSVGDRGFMNTEAFF. The CDR3, as DNA: TGTGCCTGGAGTGTAGGGGACAGGGGGTTCATGAACACTGAAGCTTTCTTT.

The chain has TRBV5-1 and TRBJ2-3; D is tentatively TRBD1 or TRBD2 (6 bases each). CDR3 length: 14 residues. Germline CDR1 reads SGHRS; CDR2 reads YFSETQ. V lost 2 bases to trimming and J lost 5 bases, with 12 bases between them. This chain's CDR3 is CASSLPGGQDTQYF. CDR3 nucleotides: TGCGCCAGCAGCTTACCCGGGGGACAAGATACGCAGTATTTT.

The V gene is TRBV11-3, the J gene TRBJ2-1; tentatively, D is TRBD2 (6 bases). The germline V gene encodes CDR1 SGHNT and CDR2 YENEEA. The CDR3 contains 14 residues. V shed 5 bases and J shed 4 bases, with 12 bases lying between them. The CDR3 here is CASSGAGPYNEQFF. CDR3 DNA sequence: TGTGCCAGCAGCGGCGCGGGACCTTACAATGAGCAGTTCTTC.

The V and J genes are TRBV5-6 and TRBJ2-3; D not resolved. The CDR3 is made up of 16 amino acids. Trimming left V 4 bases short and J 0 bases short, with 15 bases between. Per the germline V gene, CDR1 is SGHDT and CDR2 is YYEEEE. The DNA for the CDR3 is TGTGCCAGCAGCCCCCCCAGGCCTAGGAGCACAGATACGCAGTATTTT. This codes for CASSPPRPRSTDTQYF.

V gene TRBV6-2 or TRBV6-3 combines with J gene TRBJ2-7; 10 nucleotides align to TRBD1. This CDR3 has 15 amino acids. Germline V CDR1 and CDR2: MNHEY, SVGEGT. Losses at the gene ends were 6 bases for V and 9 bases for J; bases not matched to a gene: 14. The CDR3 DNA sequence: TGTGCCAGCAGCGACGCGGGGACAGGGGACTTTAGGCAGTACTTC. Protein product: CASSDAGTGDFRQYF.

With respect to this clone: The sample carries other DNA sequences with the same CDR3. The gene calls are TRBV30 and TRBJ2-3; D is unresolved. Trimming shortened V by 0 bases and J by 4 bases, and 2 bases separated the two germline ends. The CDR3 totals 11 residues. The germline gives CDR1 GTSNPN, CDR2 SVGIG (reference sequence). Written as DNA, the CDR3 is TGTGCCTGGAGTGTACCAGATACGCAGTATTTT. It encodes CAWSVPDTQYF.

V is TRBV11-3 and J is TRBJ2-3; 15 bases align to TRBD2. The CDR3 runs 20 residues. Germline trimming cut 5 bases from V and 2 bases from J; bases unmatched to any gene: 14. Per germline, CDR1 SGHNT and CDR2 YENEEA. The CDR3 sequence: CASSQGLPGLAGGLTDTQYF. The CDR3 nucleotides are TGTGCCAGCAGCCAGGGCCTGCCGGGACTAGCGGGGGGCCTCACAGATACGCAGTATTTT.

This chain joins TRBV2 and TRBJ2-7; TRBD2 matches at 7 bases. CDR1 and CDR2 from the germline V gene are SNHLY and FYNNEI. V gave up 0 bases and J gave up 6 bases; unmatched junction bases: 2. The CDR3 is made up of 13 amino acids. The CDR3 spells CASSEAGGSEQYF. In DNA, the CDR3 is TGTGCCAGCAGTGAAGCGGGAGGGTCCGAGCAGTACTTC.

The chain couples TRBV6-5 to TRBJ1-5; no clear D gene. The V end lost 0 bases, the J end lost 2 bases, and 2 bases lay between the germline ends. The germline CDR1 and CDR2 sequences are MNHEY and SVGAGI. The CDR3 has 13 amino acids. The CDR3 region is CASSYSRNQPQHF. The DNA for the CDR3 is TGTGCCAGCAGTTACTCGCGCAATCAGCCCCAGCATTTT.

This chain joins TRBV27 and TRBJ1-6; TRBD1 agrees at 8 bases. Germline V lookup: CDR1 MNHEY, CDR2 SMNVEV (reference sequence). The CDR3 has 15 amino acids. V trimming: 5 bases; J trimming: 9 bases; junction bases outside the gene matches: 9. The CDR3 loop is CASSPRQGFGSPLHF. In DNA form, the CDR3 reads TGTGCCAGCAGTCCCCGACAGGGGTTCGGTTCACCCCTCCACTTT.

The chain combines TRBV5-6 with TRBJ1-1, with TRBD1 matching over 7 bases. The CDR3 contains 14 residues. The germline V gene encodes CDR1 SGHDT and CDR2 YYEEEE. V was clipped by 4 bases and J by 2 bases; unmatched bases: 5. CDR3: CASSRGGTNTEAFF. In nucleotides, the CDR3 is TGTGCCAGCAGCCGAGGGGGCACAAACACTGAAGCTTTCTTT. The full variable domain, in which reference TRBV5-6 and TRBJ1-1 provide the parts outside the CDR3, is DAGVTQSPTHLIKTRGQQVTLRCSPKSGHDTVSWYQQALGQGPQFIFQYYEEEERQRGNFPDRFSGHQFPNYSSELNVNALLLGDSALYLCASSRGGTNTEAFFGQGTRLTVV.

The V and J genes are TRBV29-1 and TRBJ2-3; 10 bases align to TRBD2. V was pared by 4 bases and J by 6 bases, with 13 bases of the junction left unmatched. Germline values: CDR1 SQVTM, CDR2 ANQGSEA. The CDR3 runs 16 residues. In DNA form, the CDR3 reads TGCAGCGTTGTCGGTGGGGCTAGCGGGAGTTCCGATACGCAGTATTTT. Protein sequence: CSVVGGASGSSDTQYF.

This chain joins TRBV28 and TRBJ1-5; D not certain. The CDR3 has 15 amino acids. Trimming took off 7 bases at V and 1 base at J, with 14 bases between the two ends. CDR1 is MDHEN and CDR2 is SYDVKM in the germline V gene. The chain's CDR3 is CASTLSWNSNQPQHF. The CDR3 DNA sequence: TGTGCCAGCACCCTTTCTTGGAACAGCAATCAGCCCCAGCATTTT.

The chain is built from TRBV3-1 (or the pseudogene TRBV3-2) and TRBJ1-2; TRBD1 matches 7 bases. The J segment lost 5 bases and the V segment lost 1 base, leaving 13 bases of the junction unmatched. CDR1 LGHDT and CDR2 YNNKEL come from the germline V gene (reference sequence). The CDR3 loop spans 17 amino acids. CDR3 loop: CASSQAGGGGEYYGYTF. CDR3 sequence (DNA): TGTGCCAGCAGCCAAGCTGGGGGAGGGGGCGAATATTATGGCTACACCTTC.

This chain connects TRBV3-1 (or the pseudogene TRBV3-2) to TRBJ2-2, with a possible D match to TRBD2 (6 bases). Germline V gene data show CDR1 as LGHDT and CDR2 as YNNKEL (reference sequence). Trimming shortened V by 4 bases and J by 3 bases, and 9 bases separated the two germline ends. The CDR3 covers 14 residues. The CDR3 region has the DNA TGTGCCAGCAGCCGGACTATAGACACCGGGGAGCTGTTTTTT. Amino acid sequence: CASSRTIDTGELFF.

This chain joins TRBV5-1 and TRBJ2-7, with D tentatively TRBD1 (6 bases). CDR1 is SGHRS, CDR2 YFSETQ, per germline. Trimming removed 1 base at V and 3 bases at J, with 14 bases between. CDR3 length: 15 residues. In DNA form, the CDR3 reads TGCGCCAGCAGCTTGACAGGGAAGAATGGCTACGAGCAGTACTTC. This sequence encodes CASSLTGKNGYEQYF.

The chain is built from TRBV10-3 and TRBJ2-7; 10 bases line up with TRBD1. Germline V CDR1 and CDR2: ENHRY, SYGVKD. This CDR3 comprises 13 residues. V shed 6 bases, J shed 6 bases, and the junction held 5 bases outside the gene matches. DNA for the CDR3: TGTGCCATCAGCCGGGACAGGGGAGGCGAGCAGTACTTC. This sequence encodes CAISRDRGGEQYF.

The rearrangement links TRBV28 to TRBJ2-5, with 9 bases fitting TRBD2. The CDR3 has 16 residues. Germline V gives CDR1 MDHEN, CDR2 SYDVKM. V was clipped by 5 bases and J by 3 bases; unmatched bases: 10. DNA of the CDR3: TGTGCCAGCAGTCTTTATGGGGCGGGAGGGAAAGAGACCCAGTACTTC. This encodes CASSLYGAGGKETQYF.

The chain is built from TRBV5-5 and TRBJ2-7, with D unresolved. The V end lost 4 bases, the J end lost 1 base, and 9 bases lay between the germline ends. Germline V lookup: CDR1 SGHKS, CDR2 YYEKEE (reference sequence). The CDR3 contains 13 residues. Here the CDR3 reads CASSQVGSYEQYF. For the CDR3, the DNA is TGTGCCAGCAGCCAGGTGGGGTCCTACGAGCAGTACTTC. Together with reference TRBV5-5 and TRBJ2-7, the CDR3 gives the full variable domain: DAGVTQSPTHLIKTRGQQVTLRCSPISGHKSVSWYQQVLGQGPQFIFQYYEKEERGRGNFPDRFSARQFPNYSSELNVNALLLGDSALYLCASSQVGSYEQYFGPGTRLTVT.

The gene calls are TRBV3-1 (or the pseudogene TRBV3-2) and TRBJ2-7; unclear D gene. The CDR3 totals 13 residues. Germline V gives CDR1 LGHDT, CDR2 YNNKEL (reference sequence). V gave up 11 bases and J gave up 3 bases, with 17 bases separating them. The CDR3 protein is CAVGSSVNYEQYF. The CDR3 nucleotides read TGTGCCGTTGGGTCCAGCGTAAACTACGAGCAGTACTTC.

This chain links TRBV5-4 with TRBJ2-2; no definite D call. Germline lookup yields CDR1 SGHNT and CDR2 YYREEE (reference sequence). The germline V and J ends were trimmed by 2 bases and 3 bases, with 5 bases remaining between them. This CDR3 has 13 amino acids. CDR3 loop: CASSFWDTGELFF. The CDR3 DNA reads TGTGCCAGCAGCTTTTGGGACACCGGGGAGCTGTTTTTT. Full variable domain (outside the CDR3, taken from reference TRBV5-4 and TRBJ2-2): ETGVTQSPTHLIKTRGQQVTLRCSSQSGHNTVSWYQQALGQGPQFIFQYYREEENGRGNFPPRFSGLQFPNYSSELNVNALELDDSALYLCASSFWDTGELFFGEGSRLTVL.